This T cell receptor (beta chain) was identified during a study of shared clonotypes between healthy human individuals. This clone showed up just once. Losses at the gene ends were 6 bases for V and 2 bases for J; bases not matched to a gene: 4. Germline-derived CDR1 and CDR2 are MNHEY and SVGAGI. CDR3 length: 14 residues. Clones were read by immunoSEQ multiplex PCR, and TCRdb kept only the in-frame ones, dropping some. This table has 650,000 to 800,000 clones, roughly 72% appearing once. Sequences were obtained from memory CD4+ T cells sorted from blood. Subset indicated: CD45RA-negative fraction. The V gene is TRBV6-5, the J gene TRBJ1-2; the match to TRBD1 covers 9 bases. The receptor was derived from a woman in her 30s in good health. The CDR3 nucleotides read TGTGCCAGCAGGGTGGGGACAGGGAACTATGGCTACACCTTC. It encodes CASRVGTGNYGYTF.